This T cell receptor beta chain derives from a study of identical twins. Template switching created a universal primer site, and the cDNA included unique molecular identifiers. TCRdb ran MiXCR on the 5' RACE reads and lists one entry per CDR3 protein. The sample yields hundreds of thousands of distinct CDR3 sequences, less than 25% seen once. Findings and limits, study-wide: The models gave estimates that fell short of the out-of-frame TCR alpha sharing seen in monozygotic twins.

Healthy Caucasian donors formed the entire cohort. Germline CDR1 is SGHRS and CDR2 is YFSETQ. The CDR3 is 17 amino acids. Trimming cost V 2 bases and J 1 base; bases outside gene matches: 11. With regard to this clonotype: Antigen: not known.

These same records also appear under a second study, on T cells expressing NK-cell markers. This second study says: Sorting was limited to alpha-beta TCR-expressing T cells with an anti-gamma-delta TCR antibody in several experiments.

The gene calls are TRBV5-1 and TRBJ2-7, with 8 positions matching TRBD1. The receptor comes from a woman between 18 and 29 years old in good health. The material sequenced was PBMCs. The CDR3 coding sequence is TGCGCCAGCAGCTTATCCGGGACAGGCCGGAGGTCCTACGAGCAGTACTTC. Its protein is CASSLSGTGRRSYEQYF.